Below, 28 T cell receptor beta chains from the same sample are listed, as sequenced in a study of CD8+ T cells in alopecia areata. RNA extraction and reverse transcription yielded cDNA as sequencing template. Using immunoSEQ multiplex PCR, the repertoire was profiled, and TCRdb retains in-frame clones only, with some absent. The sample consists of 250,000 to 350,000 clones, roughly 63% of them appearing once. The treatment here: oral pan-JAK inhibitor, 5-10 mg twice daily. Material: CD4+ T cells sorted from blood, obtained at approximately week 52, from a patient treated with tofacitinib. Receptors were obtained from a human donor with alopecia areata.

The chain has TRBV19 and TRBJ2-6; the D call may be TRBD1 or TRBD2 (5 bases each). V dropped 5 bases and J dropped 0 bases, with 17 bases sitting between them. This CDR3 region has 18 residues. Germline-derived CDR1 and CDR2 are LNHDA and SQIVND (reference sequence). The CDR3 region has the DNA TGTGCCAGTAGTCCGTCCCGGGACCGGAGCTCTGGGGCCAACGTCCTGACTTTC. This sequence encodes CASSPSRDRSSGANVLTF.

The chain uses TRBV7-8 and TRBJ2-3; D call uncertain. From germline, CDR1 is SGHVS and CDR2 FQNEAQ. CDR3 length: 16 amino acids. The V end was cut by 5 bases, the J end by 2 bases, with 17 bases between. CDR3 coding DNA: TGTGCCAGCAGCCATCGGACCGCTGGTCTCACAGATACGCAGTATTTT. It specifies CASSHRTAGLTDTQYF.

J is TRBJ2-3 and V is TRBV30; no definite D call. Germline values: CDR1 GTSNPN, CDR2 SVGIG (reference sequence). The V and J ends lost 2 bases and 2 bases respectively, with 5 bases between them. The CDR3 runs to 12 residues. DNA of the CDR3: TGTGCCTGGAGTATACTCACAGATACGCAGTATTTT. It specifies CAWSILTDTQYF. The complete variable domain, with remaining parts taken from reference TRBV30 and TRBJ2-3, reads SQTIHQWPATLVQPVGSPLSLECTVEGTSNPNLYWYRQAAGRGLQLLFYSVGIGQISSEVPQNLSASRPQDRQFILSSKKLLLSDSGFYLCAWSILTDTQYFGPGTRLTVL.

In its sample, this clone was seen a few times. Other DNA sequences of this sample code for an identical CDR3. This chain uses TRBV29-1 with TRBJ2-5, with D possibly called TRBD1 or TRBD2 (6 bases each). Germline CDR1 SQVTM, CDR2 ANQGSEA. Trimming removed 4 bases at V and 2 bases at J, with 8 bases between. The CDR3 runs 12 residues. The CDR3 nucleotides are TGCAGCGTTGCGGGGGCTCAAGAGACCCAGTACTTC. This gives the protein CSVAGAQETQYF.

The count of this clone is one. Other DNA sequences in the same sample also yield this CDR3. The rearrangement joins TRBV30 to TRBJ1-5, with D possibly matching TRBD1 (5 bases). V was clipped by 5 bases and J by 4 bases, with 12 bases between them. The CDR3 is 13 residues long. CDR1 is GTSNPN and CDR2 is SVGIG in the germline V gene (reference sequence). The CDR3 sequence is CAWGQGGNQPQHF. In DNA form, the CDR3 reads TGTGCCTGGGGCCAGGGTGGTAATCAGCCCCAGCATTTT.

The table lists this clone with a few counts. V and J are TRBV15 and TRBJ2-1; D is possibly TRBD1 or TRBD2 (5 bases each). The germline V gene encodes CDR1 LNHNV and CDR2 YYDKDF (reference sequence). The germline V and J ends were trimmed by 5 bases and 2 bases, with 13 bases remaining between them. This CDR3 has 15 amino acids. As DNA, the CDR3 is TGTGCCACCAGCTACCGGGACCCGGCCTACAATGAGCAGTTCTTC. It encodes CATSYRDPAYNEQFF.

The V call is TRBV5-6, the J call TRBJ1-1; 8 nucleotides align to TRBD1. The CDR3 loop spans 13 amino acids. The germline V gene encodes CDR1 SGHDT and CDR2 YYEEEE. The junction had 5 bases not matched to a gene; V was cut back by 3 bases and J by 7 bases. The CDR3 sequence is CASSYGQGVEAFF. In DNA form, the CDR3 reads TGTGCCAGCAGCTACGGACAGGGAGTTGAAGCTTTCTTT.

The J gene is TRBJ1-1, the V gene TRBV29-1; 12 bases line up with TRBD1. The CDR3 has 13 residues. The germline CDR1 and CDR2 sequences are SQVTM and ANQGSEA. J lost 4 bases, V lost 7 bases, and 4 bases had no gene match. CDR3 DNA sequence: TGCAGCGGGGGACAGGGGGCGCTCACTGAAGCTTTCTTT. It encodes CSGGQGALTEAFF.

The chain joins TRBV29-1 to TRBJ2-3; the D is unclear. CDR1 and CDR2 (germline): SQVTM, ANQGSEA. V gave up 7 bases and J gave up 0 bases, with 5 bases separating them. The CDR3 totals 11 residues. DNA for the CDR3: TGCAGCGCTGGGAGCACAGATACGCAGTATTTT. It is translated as CSAGSTDTQYF.

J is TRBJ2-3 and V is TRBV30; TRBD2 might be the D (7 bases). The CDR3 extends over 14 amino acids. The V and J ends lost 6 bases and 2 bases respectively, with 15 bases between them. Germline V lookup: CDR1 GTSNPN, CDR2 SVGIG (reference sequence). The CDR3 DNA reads TGTGCCTGTCCCAAGGGGGGGGACACAGATACGCAGTATTTT. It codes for CACPKGGDTDTQYF.

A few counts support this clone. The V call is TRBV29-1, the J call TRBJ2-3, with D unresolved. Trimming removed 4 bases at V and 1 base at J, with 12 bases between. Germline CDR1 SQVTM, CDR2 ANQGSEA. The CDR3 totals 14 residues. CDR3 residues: CSVGRVPRTDTQYF. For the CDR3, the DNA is TGCAGCGTTGGAAGGGTCCCCCGCACAGATACGCAGTATTTT.

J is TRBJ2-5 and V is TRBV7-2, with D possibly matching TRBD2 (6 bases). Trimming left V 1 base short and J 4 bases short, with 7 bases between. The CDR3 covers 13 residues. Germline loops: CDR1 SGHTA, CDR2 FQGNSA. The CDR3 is CASSLVGGETQYF. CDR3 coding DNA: TGTGCCAGCAGCTTAGTGGGGGGAGAGACCCAGTACTTC.

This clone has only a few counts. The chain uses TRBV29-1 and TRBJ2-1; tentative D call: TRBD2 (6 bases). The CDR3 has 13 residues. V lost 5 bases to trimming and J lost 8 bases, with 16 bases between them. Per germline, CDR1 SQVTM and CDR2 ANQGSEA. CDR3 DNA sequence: TGCAGCGTTCTTAAGACTAGTGGCTATGAGCAGTTCTTC. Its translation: CSVLKTSGYEQFF.

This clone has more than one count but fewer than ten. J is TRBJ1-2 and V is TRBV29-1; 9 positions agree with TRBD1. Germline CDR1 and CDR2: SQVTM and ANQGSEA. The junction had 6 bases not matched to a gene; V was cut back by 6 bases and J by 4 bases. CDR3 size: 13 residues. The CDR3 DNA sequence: TGCAGCGTCGGACAGGGGATCGGCTATGGCTACACCTTC. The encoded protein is CSVGQGIGYGYTF.

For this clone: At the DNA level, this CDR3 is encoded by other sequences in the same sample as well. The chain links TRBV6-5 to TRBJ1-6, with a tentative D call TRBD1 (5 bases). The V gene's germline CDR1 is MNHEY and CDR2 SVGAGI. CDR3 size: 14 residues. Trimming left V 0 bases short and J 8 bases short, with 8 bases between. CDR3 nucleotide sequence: TGTGCCAGCAGTTACTCGAGAGGGGATTCACCCCTCCACTTT. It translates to CASSYSRGDSPLHF.

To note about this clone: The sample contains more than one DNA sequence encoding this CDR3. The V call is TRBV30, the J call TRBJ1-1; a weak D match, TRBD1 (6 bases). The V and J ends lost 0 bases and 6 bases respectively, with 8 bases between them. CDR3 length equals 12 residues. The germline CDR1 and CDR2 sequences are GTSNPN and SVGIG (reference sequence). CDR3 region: CAWSVRGAEAFF. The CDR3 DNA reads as TGTGCCTGGAGTGTCAGGGGCGCTGAAGCTTTCTTT.

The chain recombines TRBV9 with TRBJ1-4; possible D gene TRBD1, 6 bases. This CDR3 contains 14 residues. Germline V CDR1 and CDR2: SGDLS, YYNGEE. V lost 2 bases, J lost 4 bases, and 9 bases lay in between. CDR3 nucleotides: TGTGCCAGCAGCGTTGGACAGTATAATGAAAAACTGTTTTTT. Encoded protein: CASSVGQYNEKLFF.

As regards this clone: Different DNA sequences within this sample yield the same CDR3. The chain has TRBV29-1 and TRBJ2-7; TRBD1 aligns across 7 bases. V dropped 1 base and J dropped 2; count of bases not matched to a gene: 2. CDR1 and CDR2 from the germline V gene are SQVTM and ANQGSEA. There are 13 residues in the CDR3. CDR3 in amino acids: CSVEGDRAYEQYF. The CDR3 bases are TGCAGCGTTGAAGGGGACAGAGCCTACGAGCAGTACTTC.

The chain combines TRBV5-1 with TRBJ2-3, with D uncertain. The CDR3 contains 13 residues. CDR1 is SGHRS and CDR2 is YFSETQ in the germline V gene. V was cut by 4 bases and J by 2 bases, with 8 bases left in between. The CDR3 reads CASSPSHTDTQYF. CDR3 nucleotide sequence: TGCGCCAGCAGCCCGAGTCACACAGATACGCAGTATTTT.

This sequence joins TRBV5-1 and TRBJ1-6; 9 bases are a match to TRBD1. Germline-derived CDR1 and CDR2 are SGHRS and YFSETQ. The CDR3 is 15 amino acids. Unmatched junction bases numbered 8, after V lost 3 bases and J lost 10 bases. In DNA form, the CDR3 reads TGCGCCAGCAGCTCGGGACAGGGCAAAGAGTCACCCCTCCACTTT. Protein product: CASSSGQGKESPLHF.

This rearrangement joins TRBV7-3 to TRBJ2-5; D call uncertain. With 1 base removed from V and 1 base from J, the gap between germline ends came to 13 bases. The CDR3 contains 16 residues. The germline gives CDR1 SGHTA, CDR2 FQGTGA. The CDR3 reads CASSLNSVGTQETQYF. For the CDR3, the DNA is TGTGCCAGCAGCTTAAATTCTGTTGGCACCCAAGAGACCCAGTACTTC.

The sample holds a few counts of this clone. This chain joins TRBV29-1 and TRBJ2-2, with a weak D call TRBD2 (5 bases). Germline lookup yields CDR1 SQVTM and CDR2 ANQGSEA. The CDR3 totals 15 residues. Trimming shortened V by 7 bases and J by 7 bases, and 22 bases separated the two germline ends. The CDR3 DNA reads TGCAGCGCCGAAAACCCGACCCCCGGGGTCGGGGAGCTGTTTTTT. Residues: CSAENPTPGVGELFF.

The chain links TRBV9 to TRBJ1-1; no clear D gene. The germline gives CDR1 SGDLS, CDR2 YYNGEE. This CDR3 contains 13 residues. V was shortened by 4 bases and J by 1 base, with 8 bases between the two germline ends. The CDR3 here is CASSTTANTEAFF. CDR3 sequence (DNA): TGTGCCAGCAGCACAACGGCGAACACTGAAGCTTTCTTT.

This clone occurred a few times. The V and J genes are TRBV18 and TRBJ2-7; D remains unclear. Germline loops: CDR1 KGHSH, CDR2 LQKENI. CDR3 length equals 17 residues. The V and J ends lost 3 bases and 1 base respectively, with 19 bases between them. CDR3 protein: CASSPLNSLGISYEQYF. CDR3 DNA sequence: TGTGCCAGCTCACCTCTCAACAGTCTCGGAATTTCCTACGAGCAGTACTTC.

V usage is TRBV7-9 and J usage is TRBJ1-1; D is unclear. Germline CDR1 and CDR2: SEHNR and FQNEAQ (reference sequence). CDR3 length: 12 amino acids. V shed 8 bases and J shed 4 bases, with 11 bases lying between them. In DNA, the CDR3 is TGTGCCAGCCTCGGGTTAGGCACTGAAGCTTTCTTT. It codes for CASLGLGTEAFF. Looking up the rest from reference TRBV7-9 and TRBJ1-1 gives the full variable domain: DTGVSQNPRHKITKRGQNVTFRCDPISEHNRLYWYRQTLGQGPEFLTYFQNEAQLEKSRLLSDRFSAERPKGSFSTLEIQRTEQGDSAMYLCASLGLGTEAFFGQGTRLTVV.

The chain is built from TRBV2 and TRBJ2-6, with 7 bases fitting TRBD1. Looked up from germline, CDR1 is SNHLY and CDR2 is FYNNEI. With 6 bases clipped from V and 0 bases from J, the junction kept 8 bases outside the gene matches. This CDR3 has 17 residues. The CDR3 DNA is TGTGCCAGCAGGCCCTGGGGACAGAACTCTGGGGCCAACGTCCTGACTTTC. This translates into CASRPWGQNSGANVLTF.

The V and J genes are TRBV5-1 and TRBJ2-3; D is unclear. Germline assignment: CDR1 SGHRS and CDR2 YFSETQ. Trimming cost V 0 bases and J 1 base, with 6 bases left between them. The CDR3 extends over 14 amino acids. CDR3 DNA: TGCGCCAGCAGCTTGGGACCCGGCACAGATACGCAGTATTTT. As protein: CASSLGPGTDTQYF.

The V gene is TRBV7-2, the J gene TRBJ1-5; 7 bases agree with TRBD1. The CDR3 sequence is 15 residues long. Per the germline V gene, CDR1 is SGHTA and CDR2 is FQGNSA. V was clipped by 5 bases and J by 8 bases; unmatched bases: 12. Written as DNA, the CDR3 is TGTGCCAGCAGCCAACGCCCCCGACAGGGCGAGCCCCAGCATTTT. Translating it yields CASSQRPRQGEPQHF.